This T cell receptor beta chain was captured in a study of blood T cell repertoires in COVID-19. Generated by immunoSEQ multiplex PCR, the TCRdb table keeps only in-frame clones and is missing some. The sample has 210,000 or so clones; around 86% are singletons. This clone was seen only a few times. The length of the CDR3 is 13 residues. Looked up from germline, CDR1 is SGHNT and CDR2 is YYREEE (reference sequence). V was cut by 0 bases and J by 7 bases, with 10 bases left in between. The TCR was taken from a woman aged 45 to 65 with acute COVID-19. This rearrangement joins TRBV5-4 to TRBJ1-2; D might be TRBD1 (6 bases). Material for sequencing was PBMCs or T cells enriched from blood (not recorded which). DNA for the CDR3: TGTGCCAGCAGCTTGGCGGGGGGCTTTGGCTACACCTTC. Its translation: CASSLAGGFGYTF.